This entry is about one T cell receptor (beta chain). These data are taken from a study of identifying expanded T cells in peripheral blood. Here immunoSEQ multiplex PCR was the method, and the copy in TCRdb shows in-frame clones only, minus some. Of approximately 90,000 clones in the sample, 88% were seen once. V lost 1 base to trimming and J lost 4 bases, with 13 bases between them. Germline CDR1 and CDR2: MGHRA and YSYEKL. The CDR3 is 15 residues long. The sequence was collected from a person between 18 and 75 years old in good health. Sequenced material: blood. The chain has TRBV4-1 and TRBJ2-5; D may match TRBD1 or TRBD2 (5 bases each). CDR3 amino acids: CASSQVWGKGETQYF. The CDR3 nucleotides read TGCGCCAGCAGCCAAGTGTGGGGGAAGGGAGAGACCCAGTACTTC.